These 25 T cell receptor beta chains share one sample of origin, sequenced in a study of cytotoxic CD8 clonotypes in ibrutinib-treated CLL. Clones were read by immunoSEQ multiplex PCR, and TCRdb kept only the in-frame ones, dropping some. The sample consists of 300,000 or so clones, roughly 70% of them appearing once. The material sequenced was PBMCs, taken after 36 months of ibrutinib treatment. Receptor source: a human donor with chronic lymphocytic leukemia.

The V and J genes are TRBV6-1 and TRBJ2-7, with 8 bases lining up with TRBD1. The CDR3 sequence is 13 residues long. V lost 9 bases to trimming and J lost 2 bases; unmatched junction nucleotides: 6. CDR1 MNHNS and CDR2 SASEGT come from the germline V gene. CDR3 DNA sequence: TGTGCCAGTTGGGCGACAGGGGCCTACGAGCAGTACTTC. This codes for CASWATGAYEQYF.

This clone was counted a few times. The chain uses TRBV11-3 and TRBJ2-2; D is undetermined. Trimming took off 8 bases at V and 3 bases at J, with 4 bases between the two ends. Germline V lookup: CDR1 SGHNT, CDR2 YENEEA. The CDR3 is 11 residues long. CDR3 bases: TGTGCCAGCCGAGACACCGGGGAGCTGTTTTTT. Translating gives CASRDTGELFF. Variable domain in full (rest from reference TRBV11-3 and TRBJ2-2): EAGVVQSPRYKIIEKKQPVAFWCNPISGHNTLYWYLQNLGQGPELLIRYENEEAVDDSQLPKDRFSAERLKGVDSTLKIQPAELGDSAVYLCASRDTGELFFGEGSRLTVL.

This clone has just a few counts. V usage is TRBV19 and J usage is TRBJ1-2; tentative D call: TRBD1 (6 bases). Per germline, CDR1 LNHDA and CDR2 SQIVND (reference sequence). V dropped 7 bases and J dropped 3 bases, with 12 bases sitting between them. The CDR3 loop spans 13 amino acids. CDR3 in amino acids: CASKESGDYGYTF. DNA for the CDR3: TGTGCCAGTAAGGAATCAGGGGACTATGGCTACACCTTC.

The chain employs TRBV5-6 and TRBJ1-4; no firm D call. Germline CDR1 is SGHDT and CDR2 is YYEEEE. Trimming removed 0 bases from V and 3 bases from J, with 6 bases in between. The CDR3 has 14 amino acids. The CDR3, as DNA: TGTGCCAGCAGCTTGGCTGGGCCTAATGAAAAACTGTTTTTT. Translating gives CASSLAGPNEKLFF.

The table lists this clone with a few counts. The chain links TRBV18 to TRBJ2-7; TRBD2 agrees at 8 bases. V lost 3 bases and J lost 5; bases outside the gene matches: 9. This CDR3 is 15 amino acids long. Germline V lookup: CDR1 KGHSH, CDR2 LQKENI. CDR3 in DNA: TGTGCCAGCTCACCTTTGGCGGGGGGCTTCGACGAGCAGTACTTC. Translating it yields CASSPLAGGFDEQYF.

This chain joins TRBV10-2 and TRBJ1-6, with 7 bases aligning to TRBD1. The CDR3 totals 15 residues. Trimming removed 4 bases from V and 7 bases from J; junction bases left unmatched: 7. From germline, CDR1 is WSHSY and CDR2 SAAADI. Written as DNA, the CDR3 is TGCGCCAGCAGTGGACGCGGGACAGTCAATTCACCCCTCCACTTT. The encoded protein is CASSGRGTVNSPLHF.

The V gene is TRBV29-1, the J gene TRBJ2-1; D is perhaps TRBD2 (6 bases). Germline values: CDR1 SQVTM, CDR2 ANQGSEA. The CDR3 covers 11 residues. V lost 2 bases to trimming and J lost 12 bases, with 11 bases between them. The CDR3 loop is CSVETREGQFF. CDR3 DNA: TGCAGCGTTGAAACGCGGGAAGGGCAGTTCTTC.

This clone appeared once. The rearrangement joins TRBV6-6 to TRBJ2-3; no definite D call. V was pared by 7 bases and J by 0 bases, with 11 bases between. In germline, CDR1 is MNHNY, CDR2 SVGAGI (reference sequence). The CDR3 has 14 amino acids. CDR3: CASKETTSTDTQYF. In DNA, the CDR3 is TGTGCCAGCAAGGAGACGACTAGCACAGATACGCAGTATTTT.

This chain links TRBV11-2 with TRBJ1-2, with D possibly being TRBD1 (6 bases). The CDR3 has 16 amino acids. Germline V gene data show CDR1 as SGHAT and CDR2 as FQNNGV. V gave up 5 bases and J gave up 2 bases, with 18 bases separating them. CDR3 in amino acids: CASSLWVWGQNYGYTF. As DNA, the CDR3 is TGTGCCAGCAGCCTATGGGTATGGGGACAAAACTATGGCTACACCTTC.

The genes are TRBV14 and TRBJ2-7; D may correspond to TRBD1 or TRBD2 (5 bases each). V was trimmed by 3 bases and J by 0 bases, leaving 9 bases between them. CDR1 and CDR2 from the germline V gene are SGHDN and FVKESK. CDR3 length: 14 amino acids. CDR3 bases: TGTGCCAGCAGCCAGGGACCGCCCTCCTACGAGCAGTACTTC. It translates to CASSQGPPSYEQYF.

CDR3 region: CASRKTGWETQYF. CDR3 nucleotide sequence: TGTGCCAGCAGAAAGACAGGGTGGGAGACCCAGTACTTC. The chain employs TRBV27 and TRBJ2-5; 7 bases are a match to TRBD1. Germline assignment: CDR1 MNHEY and CDR2 SMNVEV (reference sequence). V gave up 6 bases and J gave up 5 bases; unmatched junction bases: 6. The CDR3 length is 13 residues.

J is TRBJ1-1 and V is TRBV2, with 8 nucleotides matching TRBD1. Unmatched junction bases numbered 6, after V lost 5 bases and J lost 4 bases. The CDR3 runs 14 residues. In germline, CDR1 is SNHLY, CDR2 FYNNEI. The CDR3 region is CASSWTGSGTEAFF. CDR3 DNA: TGTGCCAGCAGTTGGACAGGGTCGGGCACTGAAGCTTTCTTT.

This clone was picked up a small number of times. The chain joins TRBV2 to TRBJ1-4, with unresolved D. CDR1 is SNHLY, CDR2 FYNNEI, per germline. This CDR3 is built from 11 residues. V gave up 6 bases and J gave up 6 bases, with 5 bases separating them. The DNA of the CDR3 is TGTGCCAGCAGGGGGTATGAAAAACTGTTTTTT. Its translation: CASRGYEKLFF.

The gene calls are TRBV5-1 and TRBJ1-3; the D gene is possibly TRBD1 (5 bases). The CDR3 totals 15 residues. V lost 2 bases, J lost 4 bases, and 13 bases lay in between. The germline CDR1 and CDR2 sequences are SGHRS and YFSETQ. CDR3 bases: TGCGCCAGCAGCTTCCTCGGGACTCTAGGAAACACCATATATTTT. Its protein is CASSFLGTLGNTIYF.

This sequence joins TRBV5-4 and TRBJ2-7, with 7 bases matching TRBD2. The CDR3 is 14 amino acids. The ends lost 4 bases at V and 5 bases at J; junction bases unmatched: 9. The germline V gene has CDR1 SGHNT and CDR2 YYREEE (reference sequence). The CDR3, as DNA: TGTGCCAGCAGCCAGGGTGGGACTAAGAACGAGCAGTACTTC. It codes for CASSQGGTKNEQYF.

This chain links TRBV7-2 with TRBJ1-4, with D perhaps TRBD1 (5 bases). This CDR3 region has 16 residues. Deletions cut 4 bases from V and 4 bases from J, with 16 bases between. Germline CDR1 is SGHTA and CDR2 is FQGNSA. The CDR3 loop is CASSSYSGTFNEKLFF. DNA for the CDR3: TGTGCCAGCAGCTCCTACTCCGGGACGTTTAATGAAAAACTGTTTTTT.

The chain has TRBV7-8 and TRBJ2-1; 7 bases align to TRBD1. V gave up 2 bases and J gave up 7 bases; unmatched junction bases: 14. Germline CDR1 reads SGHVS; CDR2 reads FQNEAQ. This CDR3 is built from 17 residues. For the CDR3, the DNA is TGTGCCAGCAGCTTAAAATACCGGGACAGTTCTCGGAATGAGCAGTTCTTC. It encodes CASSLKYRDSSRNEQFF.

The rearrangement joins TRBV4-3 to TRBJ2-2; D gene uncertain. The germline V gene has CDR1 LGHNA and CDR2 YSLEER. There are 16 residues in the CDR3. Trimming took off 0 bases at V and 2 bases at J, with 10 bases between the two ends. The CDR3 coding sequence is TGCGCCAGCAGCCAAGATGGTGGGATTAACACCGGGGAGCTGTTTTTT. Amino acids: CASSQDGGINTGELFF.

The chain is built from TRBV15 and TRBJ2-1; D is unresolved. Germline CDR1 is LNHNV and CDR2 is YYDKDF (reference sequence). Trimming stripped 3 bases from V and 2 bases from J, with 14 bases between. CDR3 size: 16 residues. The CDR3 spells CATSSPRFGPYNEQFF. The CDR3 nucleotides read TGTGCCACCAGCAGCCCACGATTCGGGCCCTACAATGAGCAGTTCTTC.

The rearrangement joins TRBV19 to TRBJ2-5; the D gene could be TRBD1 or TRBD2 (6 bases each). Trimming left V 1 base short and J 5 bases short, with 14 bases between. The CDR3 runs to 15 residues. Germline V CDR1 and CDR2: LNHDA, SQIVND (reference sequence). CDR3 nucleotides: TGTGCCAGTAGTATAGCTAGCCGAGGGGGGGAGACCCAGTACTTC. It translates to CASSIASRGGETQYF.

The table lists this clone with a few counts. The chain employs TRBV13 and TRBJ1-2; 10 bases fit TRBD1. The CDR3 has 15 residues. The germline gives CDR1 PRHDT, CDR2 FYEKMQ (reference sequence). The trim removed 5 bases at V and 4 bases at J, leaving 7 bases unmatched. CDR3 nucleotide sequence: TGTGCCAGCAGCGCAGGGACAGGGGCAGTCTATGGCTACACCTTC. This gives the protein CASSAGTGAVYGYTF.

The chain carries TRBV7-2 and TRBJ2-1, with a weak D call TRBD1 (6 bases). This CDR3 is built from 14 residues. V dropped 2 bases and J dropped 9 bases, with 14 bases sitting between them. Germline CDR1 and CDR2: SGHTA and FQGNSA. CDR3 in amino acids: CASSLIQGASEQFF. CDR3 nucleotide sequence: TGTGCCAGCAGCTTAATACAGGGTGCCAGTGAGCAGTTCTTC. Full variable domain (outside the CDR3, taken from reference TRBV7-2 and TRBJ2-1): GAGVSQSPSNKVTEKGKDVELRCDPISGHTALYWYRQSLGQGLEFLIYFQGNSAPDKSGLPSDRFSAERTGGSVSTLTIQRTQQEDSAVYLCASSLIQGASEQFFGPGTRLTVL.

The chain links TRBV6-6 to TRBJ2-7; D not certain. V was clipped by 0 bases and J by 2 bases, with 11 bases between them. The CDR3 extends over 15 amino acids. Germline-derived CDR1 and CDR2 are MNHNY and SVGAGI (reference sequence). Written as DNA, the CDR3 is TGTGCCAGCAGTTACTCGTCTTTCAGAGCCTACGAGCAGTACTTC. This encodes CASSYSSFRAYEQYF.

This chain joins TRBV18 and TRBJ2-4, with 8 bases lining up with TRBD1. CDR1 is KGHSH, CDR2 LQKENI, per germline. The CDR3 sequence is 17 residues long. J gave up 2 bases and V 2 bases, and 8 bases lay outside the gene matches. The CDR3 DNA reads as TGTGCCAGCTCACCAAGTAAAGGGACAGGCTCCAAAAACATTCAGTACTTC. Translation gives CASSPSKGTGSKNIQYF.

This chain connects TRBV4-1 to TRBJ2-4, with D perhaps matching TRBD1 or TRBD2 (6 bases each). The germline CDR1 and CDR2 sequences are MGHRA and YSYEKL. The CDR3 sequence is 14 residues long. V lost 0 bases and J 8 bases, leaving 11 bases between the germline ends. The CDR3 loop reads CASSQEGGFDIQYF. Here the CDR3 DNA reads TGCGCCAGCAGCCAAGAAGGGGGGTTCGACATTCAGTACTTC.